The sequence of this TCR beta chain was determined in a study of blood T cell repertoires in COVID-19. Study overall: Material from acute and convalescent COVID-19 was sourced from the United States, Italy and Spain. From T cells, B-cell-depleted T cells, or PBMCs came the material, which was cDNA or gDNA.

Original processing notes: From reference gene primer amplification, estimates of nucleated cell counts were derived. TCRdb keeps only in-frame clones here, not all; method: immunoSEQ multiplex PCR. V and J calls and clone size are as listed in that table; D and trimming were resolved from the DNA. The table includes around 65,000 clones, about 81% detected once. The CDR3 spans 13 residues. After removal of 3 bases from V and 7 bases from J, the junction contained 5 bases not matched to a gene. CDR1 SGDLS and CDR2 YYNGEE come from the germline V gene. Sequences were obtained from peripheral blood. J is TRBJ1-2 and V is TRBV9; TRBD1 aligns across 8 bases. This receptor was taken from a human donor in a cohort sampled during active COVID-19. CDR3 sequence: CASSDGQGPGYTF. As DNA, the CDR3 is TGTGCCAGCAGCGACGGACAGGGCCCTGGCTACACCTTC.